These T cell receptor beta chains were read from a single sample in a study of HIV-infected children after antiretroviral therapy interruption. TCRdb processed the 3' RACE reads anew with MiXCR; each CDR3 protein has one entry. The sample shows about 83,000 distinct CDR3 sequences, 6% to 8.5% of them seen only once. Here the sequenced sample was CD45RA+ CD4+ T cells from PBMCs, pooled from several time points, taken from a donor given antiretroviral therapy, either interrupted or continuous. Every receptor here comes from a pool of human donors with HIV. Each CDR3 is given with its conserved first and last residue. D genes are given only for firm matches. For some rows the clone size is stated as once, few or many, or as a class when expanded; others skip it.

cdr3_nt	cdr3_aa	cdr3_length	j_call	v_call	d_call	clone_size
TGTGCCAGCAGCCAACCGGGGGTAGCGGGGGTTGGTGAGCAGTTCTTC	CASSQPGVAGVGEQFF	16	TRBJ2-1	TRBV5-4	TRBD2	NA
TGTGCCAGCAGCCTTCTAGCGGGACCTACCTACGAGCAGTACTTC	CASSLLAGPTYEQYF	15	TRBJ2-7	TRBV28	TRBD2	many
TGCGCCAGCAGCCAAGTTGGCACTAGCGGACACCAATCCTACAATGAGCAGTTCTTC	CASSQVGTSGHQSYNEQFF	19	TRBJ2-1	TRBV4-1	TRBD2	many
TGTGCCAGCGATAGCAGTTGGGCCGACAGGGAGGGAGGCTACACCTTC	CASDSSWADREGGYTF	16	TRBJ1-2	TRBV28	TRBD1	many
TGCAGTGCTAAGCGGGGGCCTGGCAATGAGCAGTTCTTC	CSAKRGPGNEQFF	13	TRBJ2-1	TRBV20-1	TRBD2	few
TGTGCCAGCAGCTCGACTAGCGGGGAATACAATGAGCAGTTCTTC	CASSSTSGEYNEQFF	15	TRBJ2-1	TRBV7-3	TRBD2	NA
TGTGCCAGTAGACAGGGGTCTGGGGCCAACGTCCTGACTTTC	CASRQGSGANVLTF	14	TRBJ2-6	TRBV19	TRBD1	many
TGTGCCAGCAGGGGGACAGGGGATAATTCGCCCCTCTACTTT	CASRGTGDNSPLYF	14	TRBJ1-6	TRBV10-3	TRBD1	few
TGTGCCATCAGAGAGACAGGGGGGTCCGGGAGACCCCTCCACTTT	CAIRETGGSGRPLHF	15	TRBJ1-6	TRBV10-3	TRBD1	many
TGCGCCAGCAACCCAGCATGGACCGGGGAGCTGTTTTTT	CASNPAWTGELFF	13	TRBJ2-2	TRBV5-1	NA	NA
TGCGCCAGCAGGGGACAGGGGGCCCGAAGGACTGAAGCTTTCTTT	CASRGQGARRTEAFF	15	TRBJ1-1	TRBV10-2	TRBD1	few
TGCAGTGCCCGACGAGGGGGTGCGCCGAACACCGGGGAGCTGTTTTTT	CSARRGGAPNTGELFF	16	TRBJ2-2	TRBV20-1	NA	few
TGTGCCAGCAGCTTAGCTGCAGATACGCAGTATTTT	CASSLAADTQYF	12	TRBJ2-3	TRBV5-1	NA	many
TGTGCCAGCAGTTTAGTTTCTAGCGGGAGGGCCATGGGCAGAAATGAGCAGTTCTTC	CASSLVSSGRAMGRNEQFF	19	TRBJ2-1	TRBV12-3/TRBV12-4	TRBD2	many
TGTGCCAGCAGCCATCTCTTGGAGACCCAGTACTTC	CASSHLLETQYF	12	TRBJ2-5	TRBV3-1	NA	few
TGCGCCAGCAGGGCCGGGACACAGCCTTACGAGCAGTACTTC	CASRAGTQPYEQYF	14	TRBJ2-7	TRBV5-1	NA	few
TGTGCCATCAGTGATATTCCACAGGGTGTTAGCTACGAGCAGTACTTC	CAISDIPQGVSYEQYF	16	TRBJ2-7	TRBV10-3	NA	NA
TGTGCCAGCAGTCTTTGGACAGGGGAGGTGAACACTGAAGCTTTCTTT	CASSLWTGEVNTEAFF	16	TRBJ1-1	TRBV12-3/TRBV12-4	TRBD1	many
TGTGCTAGTGGCAAGACCGAGTTACGGATACGTGAAGCTTTCTTT	CASGKTELRIREAFF	15	TRBJ1-1	TRBV12-5	NA	many
TGTGCCAGCAGCTTACCGCCCCCCGCGAACACTGAAGCTTTCTTT	CASSLPPPANTEAFF	15	TRBJ1-1	TRBV7-4	NA	NA
TGTGCCAGCAGATTCGATGCGGGGAACACAGATACGCAGTATTTT	CASRFDAGNTDTQYF	15	TRBJ2-3	TRBV5-4	NA	many
TGTGCCAGCAGTCAACAACAGGGGGCGAGCACTGAAGCTTTCTTT	CASSQQQGASTEAFF	15	TRBJ1-1	TRBV12-3/TRBV12-4	TRBD1	many
TGTGCCAGCAGCCAACCCGGACTAGCGGGGTCCCGCAAGACAGATACGCAGTATTTT	CASSQPGLAGSRKTDTQYF	19	TRBJ2-3	TRBV3-1	TRBD2	many
TGTGCCAGCAGCTCCAGGGGGCTCTACAATGAGCAGTTCTTC	CASSSRGLYNEQFF	14	TRBJ2-1	TRBV14	TRBD1	few
TGCAGTGCGAAGGACAGTCTGAGGTACAATGAGCAGTTCTTC	CSAKDSLRYNEQFF	14	TRBJ2-1	TRBV20-1	NA	many
TGTGCCAGCAGCCCCGTAGCGGGACAAGAGACCCAGTACTTC	CASSPVAGQETQYF	14	TRBJ2-5	TRBV5-4	TRBD2	many